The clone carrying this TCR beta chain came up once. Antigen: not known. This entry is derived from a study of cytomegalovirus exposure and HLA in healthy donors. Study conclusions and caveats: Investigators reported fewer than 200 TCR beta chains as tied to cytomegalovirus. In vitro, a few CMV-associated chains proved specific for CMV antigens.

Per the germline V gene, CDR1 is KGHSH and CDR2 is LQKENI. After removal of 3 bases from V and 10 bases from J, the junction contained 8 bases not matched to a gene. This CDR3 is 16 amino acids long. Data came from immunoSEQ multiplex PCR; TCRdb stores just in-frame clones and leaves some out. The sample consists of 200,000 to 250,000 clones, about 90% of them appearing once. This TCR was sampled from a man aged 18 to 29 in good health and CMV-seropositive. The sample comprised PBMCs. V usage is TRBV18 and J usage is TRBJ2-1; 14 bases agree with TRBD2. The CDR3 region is CASSPPGLAGVKEQFF. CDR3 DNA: TGTGCCAGCTCACCTCCGGGACTAGCGGGAGTTAAGGAGCAGTTCTTC.